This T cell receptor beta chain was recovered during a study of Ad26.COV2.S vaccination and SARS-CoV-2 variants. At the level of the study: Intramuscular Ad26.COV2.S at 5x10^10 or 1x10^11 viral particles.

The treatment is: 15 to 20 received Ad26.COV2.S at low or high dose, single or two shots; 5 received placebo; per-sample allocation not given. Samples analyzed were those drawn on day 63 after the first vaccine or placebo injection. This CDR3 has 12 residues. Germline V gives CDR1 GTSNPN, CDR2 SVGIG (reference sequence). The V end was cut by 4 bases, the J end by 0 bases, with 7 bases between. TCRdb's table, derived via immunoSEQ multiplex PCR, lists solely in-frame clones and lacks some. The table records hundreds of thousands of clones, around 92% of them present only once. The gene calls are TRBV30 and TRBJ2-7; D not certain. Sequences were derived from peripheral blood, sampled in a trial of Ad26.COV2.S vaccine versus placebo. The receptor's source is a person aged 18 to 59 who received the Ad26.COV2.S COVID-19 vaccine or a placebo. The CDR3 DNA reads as TGTGCCTGGACACGGTTCTCCTACGAGCAGTACTTC. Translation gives CAWTRFSYEQYF.